The 15 T cell receptor beta chains below were found in one sample sequenced in a study of T-cell reconstitution after alpha-beta-depleted transplantation in children. Preparation of the TCRbeta library was carried out with unique molecular identifiers. Via MiXCR, TCRdb re-called the PCR reads, giving one row per CDR3 protein. The table has around 580,000 distinct CDR3 sequences, about 23% seen once. Material: PBMCs, mostly from graft donor cells, obtained 360 days after TCRalphabeta/CD19-depleted stem cell transplant. These TCRs come from a boy under two years old who had a stem cell transplant for acute myeloid leukemia, so the T cells may come from the graft donor.

The chain combines TRBV5-1 with TRBJ2-3; 7 bases are a match to TRBD1. CDR3 length: 15 residues. Germline V CDR1 and CDR2: SGHRS, YFSETQ. The J segment lost 2 bases and the V segment lost 0 bases, leaving 3 bases of the junction unmatched. CDR3 sequence reads: CASSLVRGLTDTQYF. CDR3 coding DNA: TGCGCCAGCAGCTTGGTAAGGGGGCTCACAGATACGCAGTATTTT.

This clonotype was detected only a few times. The chain has TRBV12-3 or TRBV12-4 and TRBJ2-3; 7 nucleotides agree with TRBD2. Losses at the gene ends were 6 bases for V and 2 bases for J; bases not matched to a gene: 5. The CDR3 has 14 amino acids. As DNA, the CDR3 is TGTGCCAGCAGGGCTAGCGGTTTCACAGATACGCAGTATTTT. Its translation: CASRASGFTDTQYF.

CDR3 bases: TGTGCCAGCAGCTTAGTGTTCCGTCCTAGCACAGATACGCAGTATTTT. It is translated as CASSLVFRPSTDTQYF. V usage is TRBV7-8 and J usage is TRBJ2-3, with unresolved D. Germline V lookup: CDR1 SGHVS, CDR2 FQNEAQ. V was shortened by 1 base and J by 0 bases, with 11 bases between the two germline ends. CDR3 size: 16 residues.

This clonotype was detected ten times or more. The CDR3 is CSARDATRTYEQYV. The CDR3 DNA reads TGCAGTGCTAGAGATGCAACCAGAACCTACGAGCAGTACGTC. The chain has TRBV20-1 and TRBJ2-7; D gene unclear. The germline V and J ends were trimmed by 0 bases and 2 bases, with 11 bases remaining between them. The germline V gene encodes CDR1 DFQATT and CDR2 SNEGSKA (reference sequence). The CDR3 extends over 14 amino acids.

The J gene is TRBJ2-3, the V gene TRBV6-5, with D hard to call. V lost 0 bases to trimming and J lost 5 bases, with 9 bases between them. In germline, CDR1 is MNHEY, CDR2 SVGAGI. CDR3 length equals 14 residues. CDR3 residues: CASSYSNPKDTQYF. The CDR3 DNA reads as TGTGCCAGCAGTTACTCGAACCCAAAAGATACGCAGTATTTT.

The table lists this clonotype with a few counts. The chain is built from TRBV10-3 and TRBJ2-7; no firm D call. CDR3 length: 13 residues. Trimming cost V 9 bases and J 2 bases, with 14 bases left between them. Germline lookup yields CDR1 ENHRY and CDR2 SYGVKD. CDR3 protein: CAILCTATYEQYV. The CDR3 nucleotides read TGTGCCATTCTCTGTACTGCTACCTACGAGCAGTACGTC.

This chain joins TRBV28 and TRBJ2-1, with 12 nucleotides matching TRBD2. V trimming: 3 bases; J trimming: 2 bases; junction bases outside the gene matches: 8. Germline V gene lookup returns CDR1 MDHEN and CDR2 SYDVKM. This CDR3 has 18 residues. CDR3 sequence (DNA): TGTGCCAGCAGTTTCTCCCTGACTAGCGGGGGCCCCTACAATGAGCAGTTCTTC. Its translation: CASSFSLTSGGPYNEQFF.

The chain has TRBV18 and TRBJ1-2; D gene unclear. The length of the CDR3 is 15 residues. Germline lookup yields CDR1 KGHSH and CDR2 LQKENI. Trimming shortened V by 0 bases and J by 0 bases, and 8 bases separated the two germline ends. The chain's CDR3 is CASSPPPGPNYGYTF. CDR3 nucleotides: TGTGCCAGCTCACCACCGCCAGGACCTAACTATGGCTACACCTTC.

This chain connects TRBV27 to TRBJ2-1; a weak D match, TRBD2 (5 bases). V was clipped by 3 bases and J by 2 bases, with 11 bases between them. CDR1 and CDR2 from the germline V gene are MNHEY and SMNVEV (reference sequence). The CDR3 contains 15 residues. CDR3 loop: CASSFRGATYNEQFF. CDR3 coding DNA: TGTGCCAGCAGTTTTCGGGGAGCCACCTACAATGAGCAGTTCTTC.

The rearrangement links TRBV18 to TRBJ1-1; 7 bases fit TRBD1. With V trimmed by 5 bases and J by 8 bases, 8 bases remained unmatched. Germline CDR1 KGHSH, CDR2 LQKENI. CDR3 length equals 13 residues. In nucleotides, the CDR3 is TGTGCCAGCTCAAGGCAGGGGGGGTCCGAAGCTTTCTTT. Translation gives CASSRQGGSEAFF.

The rearrangement joins TRBV4-3 to TRBJ2-7; a possible D gene is TRBD2 (5 bases). The germline V gene has CDR1 LGHNA and CDR2 YSLEER. Trimming pared 0 bases from V and 2 bases from J, leaving 17 bases between. This CDR3 contains 17 residues. The CDR3: CASSQDSTSLYAYEQYF. In DNA, the CDR3 is TGCGCCAGCAGCCAAGACTCCACTAGTCTCTATGCCTACGAGCAGTACTTC.

V and J are TRBV29-1 and TRBJ2-7; D gene uncertain. Germline assignment: CDR1 SQVTM and CDR2 ANQGSEA. The CDR3 is made up of 12 amino acids. V was clipped by 6 bases and J by 2 bases, with 11 bases between them. CDR3 nucleotides: TGCAGCGTGGCTATTTCCCCCTACGAGCAGTACGTC. It translates to CSVAISPYEQYV.

V and J are TRBV7-8 and TRBJ2-7; the match to TRBD2 covers 10 bases. Germline CDR1 is SGHVS and CDR2 is FQNEAQ. This CDR3 is 16 amino acids long. The V segment lost 7 bases and the J segment 0 bases; nucleotides outside the gene matches: 9. CDR3 region: CASTASGTSVSYEQYF. In nucleotides, the CDR3 is TGTGCCAGCACTGCATCCGGGACTAGCGTCTCCTACGAGCAGTACTTC.

The rearrangement uses TRBV6-5 and TRBJ2-1; 13 bases are shared with TRBD2. This CDR3 has 17 amino acids. Germline V gene lookup returns CDR1 MNHEY and CDR2 SVGAGI. The junction had 10 bases not matched to a gene; V was cut back by 2 bases and J by 9 bases. Here the CDR3 DNA reads TGTGCCAGCAGTTACATGCGACTAGCGGGGGGACTAAGTGAGCAGTTCTTC. Its protein is CASSYMRLAGGLSEQFF.

The table lists this clonotype with many counts. The chain employs TRBV20-1 and TRBJ2-3, with D maybe TRBD2 (5 bases). V was pared by 2 bases and J by 0 bases, with 12 bases between. The germline gives CDR1 DFQATT, CDR2 SNEGSKA (reference sequence). CDR3 size: 15 residues. The CDR3 coding sequence is TGCAGTGCTAGACCGCGAGGGAAAAGCACAGATACGCAGTATTTT. Its translation: CSARPRGKSTDTQYF.